The clone carrying this T cell receptor beta chain was counted only a few times. One end of the junction is discordant with germline, which a read error may explain. Then a second PCR, running roughly 7 to 11 cycles, was carried out with a sample-barcoded 5' primer and a J-beta primer mix. TCRdb independently ran MiXCR on the 5' RACE reads; one entry per CDR3 protein. Of about 720,000 distinct CDR3 sequences in the sample, about 20% were seen once. There are 12 residues in the CDR3. Per the germline V gene, CDR1 is MNHEY and CDR2 is SVGAGI. This entry is derived from a study of blood T cells in healthy people across ages.

The chain combines TRBV6-5 with TRBJ2-7, with D perhaps being TRBD1 or TRBD2 (5 bases each). This receptor was obtained from a man in his 70s in good health. The sequenced sample was blood. CDR3 in amino acids: CVSSYRGAEQYF. Here the CDR3 DNA reads TGTGTCAGCAGTTATCGGGGCGCCGAGCAGTACTTC.